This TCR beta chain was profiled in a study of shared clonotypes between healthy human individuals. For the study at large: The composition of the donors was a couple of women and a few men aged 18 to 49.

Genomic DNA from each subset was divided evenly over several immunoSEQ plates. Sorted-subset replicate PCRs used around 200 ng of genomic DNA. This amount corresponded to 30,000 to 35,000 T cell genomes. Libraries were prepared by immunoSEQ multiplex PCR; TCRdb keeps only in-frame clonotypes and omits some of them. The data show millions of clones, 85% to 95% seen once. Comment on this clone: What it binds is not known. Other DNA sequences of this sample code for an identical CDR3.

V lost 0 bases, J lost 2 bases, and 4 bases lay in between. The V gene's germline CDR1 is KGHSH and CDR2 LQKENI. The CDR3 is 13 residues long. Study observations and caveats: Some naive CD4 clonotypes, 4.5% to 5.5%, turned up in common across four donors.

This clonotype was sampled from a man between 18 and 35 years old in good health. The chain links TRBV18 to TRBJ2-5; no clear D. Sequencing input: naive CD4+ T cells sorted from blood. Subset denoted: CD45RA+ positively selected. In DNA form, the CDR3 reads TGTGCCAGCTCACCACCGTTTCAAGAGACCCAGTACTTC. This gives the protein CASSPPFQETQYF.